This T cell receptor beta chain was profiled in a study of T cells in Graves' hyperthyroidism and ophthalmopathy. About the research overall: Blood from the periphery was taken at initial diagnosis, before any treatment.

Study-level findings and limits: The model made its ophthalmopathy prediction, and onset followed a median about 5.9 months later. Most thyroid-expanded clonotypes above 0.001 were also found in blood.

Amplification yielded TCR beta CDR3 regions, with RNA transcripts as the source. HTBI primers were employed in a first-round RT-PCR of the TCR CDR3. One entry per CDR3 protein, called by TCRdb with MiXCR from the multiplex PCR reads. The data hold more than 550,000 distinct CDR3 sequences, with around 19% observed a single time. Worth noting for this clonotype: What it binds is not known.

The specimen was blood. The TCR was taken from a woman between 45 and 60 years old with Graves' hyperthyroidism that later progressed to Graves' ophthalmopathy.

The CDR3 region has the DNA TGTGCCAGCAGCCTCTCGCGGGAGGCGGCCAAAAACATTCAGTACTTC. It encodes CASSLSREAAKNIQYF. The rearrangement joins TRBV5-4 to TRBJ2-4; 8 bases are shared with TRBD2. Per germline, CDR1 SGHNT and CDR2 YYREEE (reference sequence). V lost 4 bases, J lost 1 base, and 7 bases stayed unmatched. This CDR3 comprises 16 residues.